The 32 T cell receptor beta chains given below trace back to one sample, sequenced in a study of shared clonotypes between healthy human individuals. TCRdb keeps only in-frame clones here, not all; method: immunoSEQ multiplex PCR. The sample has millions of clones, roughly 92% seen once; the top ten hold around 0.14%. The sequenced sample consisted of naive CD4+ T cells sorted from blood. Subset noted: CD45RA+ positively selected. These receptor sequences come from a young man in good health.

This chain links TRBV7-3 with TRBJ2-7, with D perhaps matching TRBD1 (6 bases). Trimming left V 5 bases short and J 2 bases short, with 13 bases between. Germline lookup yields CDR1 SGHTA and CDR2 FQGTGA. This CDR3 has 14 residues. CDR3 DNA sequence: TGTGCCAGCAGCCCCGCAGGGGAGACCTACGAGCAGTACTTC. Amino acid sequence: CASSPAGETYEQYF.

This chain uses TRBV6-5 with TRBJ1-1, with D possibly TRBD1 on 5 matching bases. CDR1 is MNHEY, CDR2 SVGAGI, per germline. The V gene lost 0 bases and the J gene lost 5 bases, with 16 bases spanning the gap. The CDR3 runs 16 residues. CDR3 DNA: TGTGCCAGCAGTTACTCGAGGTCAGGGTCGAGGACTGAAGCTTTCTTT. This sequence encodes CASSYSRSGSRTEAFF.

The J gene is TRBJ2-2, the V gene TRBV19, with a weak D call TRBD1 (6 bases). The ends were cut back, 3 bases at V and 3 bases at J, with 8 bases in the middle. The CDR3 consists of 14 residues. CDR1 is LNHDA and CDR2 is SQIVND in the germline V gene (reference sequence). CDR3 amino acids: CASSIGQHTGELFF. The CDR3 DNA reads TGTGCCAGTAGTATCGGACAGCACACCGGGGAGCTGTTTTTT.

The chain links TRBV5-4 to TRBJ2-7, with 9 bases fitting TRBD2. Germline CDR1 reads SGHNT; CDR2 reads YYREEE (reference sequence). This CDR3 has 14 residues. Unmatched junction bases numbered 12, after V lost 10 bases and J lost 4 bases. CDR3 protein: CAGEVAGAPYEQYF. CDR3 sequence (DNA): TGTGCCGGGGAAGTAGCGGGAGCCCCTTACGAGCAGTACTTC.

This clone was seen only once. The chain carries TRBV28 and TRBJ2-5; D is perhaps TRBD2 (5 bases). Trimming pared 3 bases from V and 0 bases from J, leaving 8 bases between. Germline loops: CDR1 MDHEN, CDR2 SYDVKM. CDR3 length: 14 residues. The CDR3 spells CASSLTGNQETQYF. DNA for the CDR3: TGTGCCAGCAGTTTGACGGGAAACCAAGAGACCCAGTACTTC.

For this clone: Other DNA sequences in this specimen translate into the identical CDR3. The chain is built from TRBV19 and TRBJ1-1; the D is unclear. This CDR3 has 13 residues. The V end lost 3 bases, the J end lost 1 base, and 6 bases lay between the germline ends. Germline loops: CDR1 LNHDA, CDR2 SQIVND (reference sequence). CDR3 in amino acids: CASSIQRNTEAFF. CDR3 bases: TGTGCCAGTAGTATCCAGAGGAACACTGAAGCTTTCTTT.

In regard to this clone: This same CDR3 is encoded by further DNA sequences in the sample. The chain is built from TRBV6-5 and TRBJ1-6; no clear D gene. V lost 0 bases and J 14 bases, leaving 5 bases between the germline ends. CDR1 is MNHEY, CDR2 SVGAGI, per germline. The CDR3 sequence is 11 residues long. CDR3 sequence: CASSYSGSLHF. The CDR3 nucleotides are TGTGCCAGCAGTTACTCAGGTTCCCTCCACTTT.

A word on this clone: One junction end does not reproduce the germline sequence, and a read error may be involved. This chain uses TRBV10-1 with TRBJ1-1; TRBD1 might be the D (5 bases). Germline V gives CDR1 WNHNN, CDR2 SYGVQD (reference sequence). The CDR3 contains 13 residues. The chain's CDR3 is CASSESGGLGAFF. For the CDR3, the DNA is TGCGCCAGCAGCGAGTCGGGGGGACTTGGAGCTTTCTTT.

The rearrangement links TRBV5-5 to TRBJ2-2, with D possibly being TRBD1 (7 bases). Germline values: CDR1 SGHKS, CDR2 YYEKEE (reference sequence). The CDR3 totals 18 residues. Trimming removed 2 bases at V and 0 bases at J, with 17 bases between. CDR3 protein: CASSFSRTGEANTGELFF. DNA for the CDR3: TGTGCCAGCAGCTTTTCCCGAACAGGGGAGGCGAACACCGGGGAGCTGTTTTTT.

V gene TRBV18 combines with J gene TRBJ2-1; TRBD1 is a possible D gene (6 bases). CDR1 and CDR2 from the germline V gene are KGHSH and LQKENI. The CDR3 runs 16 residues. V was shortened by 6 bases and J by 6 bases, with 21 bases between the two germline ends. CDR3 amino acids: CASSPPGTQMGNEQFF. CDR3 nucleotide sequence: TGTGCCAGCTCCCCCCCCGGGACACAGATGGGCAATGAGCAGTTCTTC.

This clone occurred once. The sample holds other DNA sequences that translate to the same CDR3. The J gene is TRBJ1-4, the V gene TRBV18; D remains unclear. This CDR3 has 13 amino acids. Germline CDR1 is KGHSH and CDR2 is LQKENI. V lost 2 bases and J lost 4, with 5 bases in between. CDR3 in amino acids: CASSPGINEKLFF. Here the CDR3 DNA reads TGTGCCAGCTCACCAGGAATTAATGAAAAACTGTTTTTT.

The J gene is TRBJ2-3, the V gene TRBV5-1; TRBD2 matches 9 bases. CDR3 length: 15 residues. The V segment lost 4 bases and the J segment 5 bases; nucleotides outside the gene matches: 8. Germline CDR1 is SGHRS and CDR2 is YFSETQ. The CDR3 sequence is CASSGLAGAVDTQYF. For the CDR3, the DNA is TGCGCCAGCAGCGGATTAGCGGGAGCGGTAGATACGCAGTATTTT.

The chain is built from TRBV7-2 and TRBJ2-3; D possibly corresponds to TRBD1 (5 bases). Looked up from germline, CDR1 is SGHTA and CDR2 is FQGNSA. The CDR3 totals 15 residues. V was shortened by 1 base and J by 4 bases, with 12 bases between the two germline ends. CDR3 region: CASSLGTFIADTQYF. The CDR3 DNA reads TGTGCCAGCAGCTTAGGGACATTTATAGCAGATACGCAGTATTTT. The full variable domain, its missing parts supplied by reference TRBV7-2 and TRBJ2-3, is GAGVSQSPSNKVTEKGKDVELRCDPISGHTALYWYRQSLGQGLEFLIYFQGNSAPDKSGLPSDRFSAERTGGSVSTLTIQRTQQEDSAVYLCASSLGTFIADTQYFGPGTRLTVL.

The CDR3 loop reads CASSLGTHSEQYF. The DNA for the CDR3 is TGTGCCAGCTCCCTCGGGACACACTCCGAGCAGTACTTC. The chain combines TRBV18 with TRBJ2-7; tentatively, D is TRBD1 (6 bases). The CDR3 sequence is 13 residues long. The germline CDR1 and CDR2 sequences are KGHSH and LQKENI. V shed 6 bases and J shed 6 bases, with 15 bases lying between them.

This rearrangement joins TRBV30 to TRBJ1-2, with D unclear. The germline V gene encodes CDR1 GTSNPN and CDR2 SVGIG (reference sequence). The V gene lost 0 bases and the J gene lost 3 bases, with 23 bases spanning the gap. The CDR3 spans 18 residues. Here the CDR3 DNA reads TGTGCCTGGAGTGTAGGTGGTCCCACAAGGCCTATATACTATGGCTACACCTTC. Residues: CAWSVGGPTRPIYYGYTF.

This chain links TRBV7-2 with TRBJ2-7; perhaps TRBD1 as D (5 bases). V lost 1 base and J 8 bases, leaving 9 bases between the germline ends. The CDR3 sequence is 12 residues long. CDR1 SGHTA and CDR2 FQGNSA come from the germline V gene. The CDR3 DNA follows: TGTGCCAGCAGCTTAGTTGCAGGGCAGCAGTACTTC. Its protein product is CASSLVAGQQYF.

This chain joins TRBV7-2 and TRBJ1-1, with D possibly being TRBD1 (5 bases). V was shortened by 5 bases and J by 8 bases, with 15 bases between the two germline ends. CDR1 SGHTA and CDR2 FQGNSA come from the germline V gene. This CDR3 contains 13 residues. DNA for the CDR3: TGTGCCAGCAGCGGCCCCTTTCGGGGGGAAGCTTTCTTT. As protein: CASSGPFRGEAFF.

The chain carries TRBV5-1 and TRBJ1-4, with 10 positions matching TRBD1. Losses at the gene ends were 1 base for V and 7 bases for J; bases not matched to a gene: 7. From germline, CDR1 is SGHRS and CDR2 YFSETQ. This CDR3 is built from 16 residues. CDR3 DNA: TGCGCCAGCAGCTTGCTGTACGGGACAGGGGTTGAAAAACTGTTTTTT. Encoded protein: CASSLLYGTGVEKLFF.

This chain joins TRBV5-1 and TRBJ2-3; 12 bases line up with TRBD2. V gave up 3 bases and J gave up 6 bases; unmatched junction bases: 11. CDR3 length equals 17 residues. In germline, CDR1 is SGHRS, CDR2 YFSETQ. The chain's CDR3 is CASSSAYTSGGPDTQYF. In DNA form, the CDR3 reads TGCGCCAGCAGCTCTGCCTACACTAGCGGGGGGCCCGATACGCAGTATTTT.

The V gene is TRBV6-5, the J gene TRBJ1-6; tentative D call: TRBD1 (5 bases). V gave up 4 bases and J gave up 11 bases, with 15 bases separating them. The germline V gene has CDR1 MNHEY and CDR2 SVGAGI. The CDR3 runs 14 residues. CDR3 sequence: CASSSRDHIAPLHF. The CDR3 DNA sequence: TGTGCCAGCAGTTCTCGGGACCATATAGCACCCCTCCACTTT.

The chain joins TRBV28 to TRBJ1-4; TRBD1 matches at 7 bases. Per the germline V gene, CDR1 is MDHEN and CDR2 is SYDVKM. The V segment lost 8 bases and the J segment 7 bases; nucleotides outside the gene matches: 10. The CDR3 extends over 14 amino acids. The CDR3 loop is CASFSGGVGEKLFF. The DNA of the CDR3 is TGTGCCAGCTTCTCAGGGGGGGTTGGTGAAAAACTGTTTTTT.

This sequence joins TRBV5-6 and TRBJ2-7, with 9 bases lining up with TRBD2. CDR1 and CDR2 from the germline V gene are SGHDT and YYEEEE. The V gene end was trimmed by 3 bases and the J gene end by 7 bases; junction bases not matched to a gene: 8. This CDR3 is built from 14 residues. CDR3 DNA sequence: TGTGCCAGCAGCTCCAGACTAGCGGCTAATGAGCAGTACTTC. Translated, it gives CASSSRLAANEQYF.

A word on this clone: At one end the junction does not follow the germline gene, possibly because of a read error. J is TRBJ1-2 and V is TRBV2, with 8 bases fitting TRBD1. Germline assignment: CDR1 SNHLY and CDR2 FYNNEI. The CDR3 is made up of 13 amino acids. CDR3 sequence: CASSDRGGYGYTF. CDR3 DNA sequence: TGTGCCAGTAGTGACAGGGGAGGTTATGGCTACACCTTC.

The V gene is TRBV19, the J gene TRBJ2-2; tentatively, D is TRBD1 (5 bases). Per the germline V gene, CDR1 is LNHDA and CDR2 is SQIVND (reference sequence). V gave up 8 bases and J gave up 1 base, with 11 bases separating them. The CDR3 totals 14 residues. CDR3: CASAPTGNTGELFF. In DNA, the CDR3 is TGTGCCAGTGCCCCCACAGGGAACACCGGGGAGCTGTTTTTT.

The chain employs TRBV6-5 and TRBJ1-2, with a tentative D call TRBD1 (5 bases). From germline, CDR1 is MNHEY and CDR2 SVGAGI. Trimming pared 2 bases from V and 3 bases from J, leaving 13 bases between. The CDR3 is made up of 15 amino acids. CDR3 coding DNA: TGTGCCAGCAGTTACGCAGCCGGGGGTGACTATGGCTACACCTTC. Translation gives CASSYAAGGDYGYTF.

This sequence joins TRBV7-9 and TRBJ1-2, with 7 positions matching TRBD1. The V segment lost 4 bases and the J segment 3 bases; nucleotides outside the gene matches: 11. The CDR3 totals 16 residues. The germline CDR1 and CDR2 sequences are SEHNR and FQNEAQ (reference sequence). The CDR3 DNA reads TGTGCCAGCAGCTGGTCAACAGGGGTCTCGGACTATGGCTACACCTTC. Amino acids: CASSWSTGVSDYGYTF. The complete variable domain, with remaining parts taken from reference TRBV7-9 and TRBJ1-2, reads DTGVSQNPRHKITKRGQNVTFRCDPISEHNRLYWYRQTLGQGPEFLTYFQNEAQLEKSRLLSDRFSAERPKGSFSTLEIQRTEQGDSAMYLCASSWSTGVSDYGYTFGSGTRLTVV.

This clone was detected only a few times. CDR3 DNA: TGTGCCAGTAGTGGAGAGACAGGGAACACTGAAGCTTTCTTT. This sequence encodes CASSGETGNTEAFF. The V gene is TRBV19, the J gene TRBJ1-1; a weak D match, TRBD1 (6 bases). The CDR3 has 14 amino acids. Germline CDR1 and CDR2: LNHDA and SQIVND (reference sequence). V lost 5 bases to trimming and J lost 1 base, with 11 bases between them.

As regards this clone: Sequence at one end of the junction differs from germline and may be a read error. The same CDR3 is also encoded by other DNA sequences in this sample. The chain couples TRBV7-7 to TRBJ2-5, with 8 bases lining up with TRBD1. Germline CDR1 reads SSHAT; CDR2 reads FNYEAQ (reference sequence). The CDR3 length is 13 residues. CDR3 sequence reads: CASSQDRAETQYF. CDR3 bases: TGTGCTAGCAGCCAGGACAGGGCAGAGACCCAGTACTTC. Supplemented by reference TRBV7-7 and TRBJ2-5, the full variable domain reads GAGVSQSPRYKVTKRGQDVTLRCDPISSHATLYWYQQALGQGPEFLTYFNYEAQPDKSGLPSDRFSAERPEGSISTLTIQRTEQRDSAMYRCASSQDRAETQYFGPGTRLLVL.

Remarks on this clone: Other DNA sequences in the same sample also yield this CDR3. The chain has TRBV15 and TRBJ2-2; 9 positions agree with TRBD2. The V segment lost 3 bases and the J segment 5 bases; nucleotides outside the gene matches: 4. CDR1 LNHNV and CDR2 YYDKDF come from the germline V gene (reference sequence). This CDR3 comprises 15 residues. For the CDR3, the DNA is TGTGCCACCAGCAGGGGGCTAGCGGGAACCGGGGAGCTGTTTTTT. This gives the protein CATSRGLAGTGELFF.

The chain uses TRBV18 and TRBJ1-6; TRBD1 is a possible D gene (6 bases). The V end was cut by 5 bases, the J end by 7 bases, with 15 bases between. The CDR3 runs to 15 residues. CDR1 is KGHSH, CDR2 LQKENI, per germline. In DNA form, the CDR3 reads TGTGCCAGCTCAACCGGACAGTTAGGGAATTCACCCCTCCACTTT. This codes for CASSTGQLGNSPLHF. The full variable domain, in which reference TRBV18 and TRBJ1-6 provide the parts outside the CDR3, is NAGVMQNPRHLVRRRGQEARLRCSPMKGHSHVYWYRQLPEEGLKFMVYLQKENIIDESGMPKERFSAEFPKEGPSILRIQQVVRGDSAAYFCASSTGQLGNSPLHFGNGTRLTVT.

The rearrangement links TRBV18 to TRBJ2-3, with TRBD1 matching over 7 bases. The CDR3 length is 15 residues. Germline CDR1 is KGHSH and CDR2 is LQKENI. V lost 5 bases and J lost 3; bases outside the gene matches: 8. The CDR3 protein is CASSLGQAKTDTQYF. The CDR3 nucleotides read TGTGCCAGCTCATTAGGACAGGCCAAAACAGATACGCAGTATTTT.

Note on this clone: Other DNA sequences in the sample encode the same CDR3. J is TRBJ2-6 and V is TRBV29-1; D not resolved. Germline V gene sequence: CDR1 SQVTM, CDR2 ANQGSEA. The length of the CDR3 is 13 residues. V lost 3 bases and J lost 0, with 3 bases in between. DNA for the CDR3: TGCAGCGTTGACAGCTCTGGGGCCAACGTCCTGACTTTC. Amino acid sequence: CSVDSSGANVLTF.